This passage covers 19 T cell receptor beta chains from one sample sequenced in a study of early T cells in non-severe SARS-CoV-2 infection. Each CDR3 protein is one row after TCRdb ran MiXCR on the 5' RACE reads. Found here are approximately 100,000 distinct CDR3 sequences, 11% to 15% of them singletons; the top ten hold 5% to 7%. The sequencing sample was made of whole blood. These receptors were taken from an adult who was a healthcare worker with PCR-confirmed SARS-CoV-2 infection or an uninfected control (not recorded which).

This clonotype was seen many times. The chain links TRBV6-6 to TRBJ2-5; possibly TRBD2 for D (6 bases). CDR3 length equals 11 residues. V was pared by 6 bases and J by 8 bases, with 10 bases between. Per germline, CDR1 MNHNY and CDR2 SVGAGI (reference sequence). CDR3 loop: CASSPGDTQYF. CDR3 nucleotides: TGTGCCAGCAGCCCGGGGGATACCCAGTACTTC.

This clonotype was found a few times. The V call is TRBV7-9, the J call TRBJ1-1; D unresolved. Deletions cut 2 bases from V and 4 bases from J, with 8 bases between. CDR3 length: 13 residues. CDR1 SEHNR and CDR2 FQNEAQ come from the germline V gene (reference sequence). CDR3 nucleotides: TGTGCCAGCAGCTTATTGGTGGCCACTGAAGCTTTCTTT. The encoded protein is CASSLLVATEAFF.

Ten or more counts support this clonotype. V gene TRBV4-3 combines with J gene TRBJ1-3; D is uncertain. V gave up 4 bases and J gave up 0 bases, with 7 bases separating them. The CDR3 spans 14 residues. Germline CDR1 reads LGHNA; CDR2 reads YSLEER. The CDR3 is CASSLSSSGNTIYF. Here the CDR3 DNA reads TGCGCCAGCAGCCTAAGTAGCTCTGGAAACACCATATATTTT.

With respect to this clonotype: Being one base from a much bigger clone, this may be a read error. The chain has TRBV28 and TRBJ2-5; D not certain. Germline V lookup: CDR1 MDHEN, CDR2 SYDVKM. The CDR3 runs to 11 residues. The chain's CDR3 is CTSSSTMTQYF. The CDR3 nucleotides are TGTACCAGCAGCTCAACAATGACCCAGTACTTC.

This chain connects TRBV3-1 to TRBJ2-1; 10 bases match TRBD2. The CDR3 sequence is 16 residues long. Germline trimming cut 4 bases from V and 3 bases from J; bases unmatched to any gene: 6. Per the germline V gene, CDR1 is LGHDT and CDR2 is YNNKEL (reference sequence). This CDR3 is CASSPPRLAGYNEQFF. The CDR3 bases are TGTGCCAGCAGCCCGCCCCGACTAGCGGGCTACAATGAGCAGTTCTTC.

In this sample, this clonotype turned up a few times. DNA of the CDR3: TGTGCCAGCGCTCCTGGCAGCTCCTACGAGCAGTACTTC. Protein product: CASAPGSSYEQYF. This rearrangement joins TRBV5-6 to TRBJ2-7; no definite D call. This CDR3 comprises 13 residues. From germline, CDR1 is SGHDT and CDR2 YYEEEE. The ends were cut back, 7 bases at V and 0 bases at J, with 11 bases in the middle.

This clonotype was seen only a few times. CDR3 nucleotide sequence: TGTGCCAGCAGTGAGACCGGGACACGAGGCTACGAGCAGTACTTC. Its translation is CASSETGTRGYEQYF. The chain is built from TRBV6-1 and TRBJ2-7; the D gene is possibly TRBD1 (6 bases). V was trimmed by 3 bases and J by 3 bases, leaving 15 bases between them. This CDR3 has 15 amino acids. The germline V gene has CDR1 MNHNS and CDR2 SASEGT.

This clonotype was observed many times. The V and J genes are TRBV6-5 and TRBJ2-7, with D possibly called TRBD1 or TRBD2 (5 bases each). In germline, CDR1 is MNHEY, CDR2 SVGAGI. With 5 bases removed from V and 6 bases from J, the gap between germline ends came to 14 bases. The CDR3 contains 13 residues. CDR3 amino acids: CASSLPTGLEQYF. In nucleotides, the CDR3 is TGTGCCAGCAGTCTTCCCACAGGACTCGAGCAGTACTTC.

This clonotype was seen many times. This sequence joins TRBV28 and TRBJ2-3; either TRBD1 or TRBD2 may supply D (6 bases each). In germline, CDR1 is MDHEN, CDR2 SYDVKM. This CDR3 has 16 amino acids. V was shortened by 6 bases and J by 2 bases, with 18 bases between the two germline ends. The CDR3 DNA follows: TGTGCCAGCAGAAGCCTCCGGGGGCCTTTCACAGATACGCAGTATTTT. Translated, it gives CASRSLRGPFTDTQYF.

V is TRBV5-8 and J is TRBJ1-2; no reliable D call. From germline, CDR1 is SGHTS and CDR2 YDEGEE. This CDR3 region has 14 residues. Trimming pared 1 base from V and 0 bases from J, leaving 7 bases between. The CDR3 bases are TGTGCCAGCAGCTTGTGGGCGGCTAACTATGGCTACACCTTC. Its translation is CASSLWAANYGYTF.

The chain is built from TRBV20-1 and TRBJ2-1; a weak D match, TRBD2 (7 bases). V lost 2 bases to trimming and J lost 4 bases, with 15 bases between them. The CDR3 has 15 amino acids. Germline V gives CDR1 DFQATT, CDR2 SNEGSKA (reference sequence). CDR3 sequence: CSARPGGPKYNEQFF. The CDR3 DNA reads TGCAGTGCTAGACCGGGGGGCCCGAAGTACAATGAGCAGTTCTTC.

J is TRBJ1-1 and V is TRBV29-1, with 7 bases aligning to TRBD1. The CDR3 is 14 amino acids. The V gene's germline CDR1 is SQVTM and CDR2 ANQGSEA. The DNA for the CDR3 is TGCACCGCCGACAGACAGGGCATCCGCACTGAAGCTTTCTTT. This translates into CTADRQGIRTEAFF.

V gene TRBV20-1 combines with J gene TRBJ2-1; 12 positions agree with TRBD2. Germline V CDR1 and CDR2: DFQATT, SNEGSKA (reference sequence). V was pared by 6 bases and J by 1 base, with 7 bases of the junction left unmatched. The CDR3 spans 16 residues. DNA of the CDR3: TGCAGTGCCAAATGGACTAGCGGGGCGTCCTACAATGAGCAGTTCTTC. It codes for CSAKWTSGASYNEQFF.

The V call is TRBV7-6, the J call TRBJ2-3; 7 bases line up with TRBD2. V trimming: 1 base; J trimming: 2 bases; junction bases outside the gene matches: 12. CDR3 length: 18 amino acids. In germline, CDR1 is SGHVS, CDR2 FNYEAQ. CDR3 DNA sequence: TGTGCCAGCAGCTTAGAGACGGCCGGGGGGAGCTTCACAGATACGCAGTATTTT. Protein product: CASSLETAGGSFTDTQYF.

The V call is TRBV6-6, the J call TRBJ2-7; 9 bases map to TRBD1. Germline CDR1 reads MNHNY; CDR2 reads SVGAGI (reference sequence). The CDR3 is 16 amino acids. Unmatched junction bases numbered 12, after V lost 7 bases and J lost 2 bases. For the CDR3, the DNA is TGTGCCAGCACTCTCACAGGGGGCCAATCAGCCTACGAGCAGTACTTC. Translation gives CASTLTGGQSAYEQYF.

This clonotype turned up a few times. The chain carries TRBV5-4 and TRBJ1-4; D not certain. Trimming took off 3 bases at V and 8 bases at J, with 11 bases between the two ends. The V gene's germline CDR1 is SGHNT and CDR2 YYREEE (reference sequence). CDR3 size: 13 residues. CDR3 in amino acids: CASSSQNREKLFF. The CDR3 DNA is TGTGCCAGCAGCTCCCAGAACCGCGAAAAACTGTTTTTT. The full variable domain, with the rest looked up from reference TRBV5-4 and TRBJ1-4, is ETGVTQSPTHLIKTRGQQVTLRCSSQSGHNTVSWYQQALGQGPQFIFQYYREEENGRGNFPPRFSGLQFPNYSSELNVNALELDDSALYLCASSSQNREKLFFGSGTQLSVL.

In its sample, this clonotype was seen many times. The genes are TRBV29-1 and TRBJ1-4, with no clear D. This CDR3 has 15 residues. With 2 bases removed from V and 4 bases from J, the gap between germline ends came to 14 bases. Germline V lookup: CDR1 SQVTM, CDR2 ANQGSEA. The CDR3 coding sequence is TGCAGCGTTGAACAAAGCCTGCCAGGTAATGAAAAACTGTTTTTT. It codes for CSVEQSLPGNEKLFF.

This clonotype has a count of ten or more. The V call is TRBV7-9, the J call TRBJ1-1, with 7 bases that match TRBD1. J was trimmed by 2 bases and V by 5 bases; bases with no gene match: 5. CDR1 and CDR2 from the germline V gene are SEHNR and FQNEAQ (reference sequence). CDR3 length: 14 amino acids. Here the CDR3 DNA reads TGTGCCAGCAGCCAGGACAGGACTAACACTGAAGCTTTCTTT. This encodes CASSQDRTNTEAFF.

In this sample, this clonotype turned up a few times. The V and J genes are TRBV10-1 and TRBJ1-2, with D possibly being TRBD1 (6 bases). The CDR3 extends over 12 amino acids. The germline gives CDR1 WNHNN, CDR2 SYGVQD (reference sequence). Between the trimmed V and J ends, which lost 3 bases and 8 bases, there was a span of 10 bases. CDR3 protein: CASSDTGKGYTF. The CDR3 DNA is TGCGCCAGCAGTGACACAGGGAAGGGCTACACCTTC.